This T cell receptor beta chain was sequenced for a study of preoperative IRX-2 immunotherapy in early breast cancer. Generated by immunoSEQ multiplex PCR, the TCRdb table keeps only in-frame clones and is missing some. The sample comprises approximately 28,000 clones, around 75% of which are singletons, and less than 7% rests with the top ten. The treatment: preoperative locoregional IRX-2 cytokine immunotherapy. The material was lymph node tissue, obtained after IRX-2 immunotherapy. The TCR was taken from a human donor with breast cancer.

CDR3 coding DNA: TGTGCCAGTAGTATACCCCGACTAGCGGGAGTGCCCGAGCAGTTCTTC. Translation gives CASSIPRLAGVPEQFF. The chain carries TRBV19 and TRBJ2-1, with TRBD2 identical over 12 bases. CDR3 length: 16 amino acids. Germline CDR1 and CDR2: LNHDA and SQIVND (reference sequence). V shed 2 bases and J 10 bases; nucleotides not matched to a gene: 9.